A selection of T cell receptor beta chains follows, all from one sample in a study of cytomegalovirus exposure and HLA in healthy donors. TCRdb keeps only in-frame clones here, not all; method: immunoSEQ multiplex PCR. The repertoire holds around 170,000 clones, 78% seen once, with under 1.5% in the top ten. The specimen sequenced was PBMCs. The receptors shown here come from a male donor in good health and CMV-seronegative. Both conserved end residues are part of each CDR3. The D gene is left open where the match is weak. For some rows the clone size is stated as once, few or many, or as a class when expanded; others skip it.

V gene,D gene,J gene,clone size,CDR3 DNA,CDR3 protein
TRBV9,-,TRBJ2-7,-,TGTGCCAGCGGGGGGGGCGCGACCTACGAGCAGTACTTC,CASGGGATYEQYF
TRBV5-1,-,TRBJ1-1,-,TGCGCCAGCAGCCCATCATCAGGGGCCGGGGACACTGAAACTTTCTTT,CASSPSSGAGDTETFF
TRBV7-2,TRBD2,TRBJ2-5,-,TGTGCCAGCAGCAGCCGCCTCGTAGCGGGAGGGGAGACCCAGTACTTC,CASSSRLVAGGETQYF
TRBV14,-,TRBJ1-1,-,TGTGCCAGCAGCCAAGTTAGGGGGAGCACTGAAGCTTTCTTT,CASSQVRGSTEAFF
TRBV28,-,TRBJ1-6,-,TGTGCCAGCAGTTTTAAAAATTCACCCCTCCACTTT,CASSFKNSPLHF
TRBV7-2,-,TRBJ1-1,-,TGTGCCAGCAGCTTAGCAGGCCGGGGCACTGAAGCTTTCTTT,CASSLAGRGTEAFF
TRBV6-5,TRBD1,TRBJ1-2,-,TGTGCCAGCAGGGATTCACAGGGGGCGGGGTATGGCTACACCTTC,CASRDSQGAGYGYTF
TRBV7-9,-,TRBJ2-3,few,TGTGCCAGCAGCTCCCCTCTCAGGCCCCGAGATACGCAGTATTTT,CASSSPLRPRDTQYF
TRBV5-4,-,TRBJ2-5,-,TGTGCCAGCAGTTGGGAGGAGGGAGAGACCCAGTACTTC,CASSWEEGETQYF
TRBV28,TRBD1,TRBJ2-5,-,TGTGCCACAAACGACAGGGGGGAGGAGACCCAGTACTTC,CATNDRGEETQYF
TRBV28,-,TRBJ1-6,-,TGTGCCAGCAAGCCCCGGTTAGGGGTCTCACCCCTCCACTTT,CASKPRLGVSPLHF
TRBV7-3,TRBD2,TRBJ2-3,-,TGTGCCAGCAGCGCAGCGCTAGCGGGAGTCGAGTACACAGATACGCAGTATTTT,CASSAALAGVEYTDTQYF
TRBV30,-,TRBJ2-6,-,TGTGCCTGGACCAAACAGGGAAGAGCTGGGGCCAACGTCCTGACTTTC,CAWTKQGRAGANVLTF
TRBV28,-,TRBJ2-2,-,TGTGCCAGCAGGGGCAGGGCGAACACCGGGGAGCTGTTTTTT,CASRGRANTGELFF
TRBV5-6,-,TRBJ2-3,-,TGTGCCAGCAGGAATAGAGCGGCCGCAGATACGCAGTATTTT,CASRNRAAADTQYF
TRBV6-4,-,TRBJ1-5,few,TGTGCCAGCAGTGACTCGAGTCAGGGGAGTCAGCCCCAGCATTTT,CASSDSSQGSQPQHF
TRBV2,TRBD2,TRBJ2-1,-,TGTGCCAGCCGTTGGACTAGCGGTTACAATGAGCAGTTCTTC,CASRWTSGYNEQFF
TRBV11-2,TRBD1,TRBJ2-7,-,TGTGCCAGCAGCTCCGGACAGGGTGGCGAGCAGTACTTC,CASSSGQGGEQYF
TRBV29-1,-,TRBJ2-1,-,TGCAGCGTTGAAAGGTACTACCCGTACAATGAGCAGTTCTTC,CSVERYYPYNEQFF
TRBV19,-,TRBJ1-6,-,TGTGCCAGTAGTATAGATTCACGGACAGATTCACCCCTCCACTTT,CASSIDSRTDSPLHF
TRBV5-5,-,TRBJ2-5,-,TGTGCCAGCAGCGTGGGGGACGGGGGTCCGGAGACCCAGTACTTC,CASSVGDGGPETQYF
TRBV19,-,TRBJ2-3,-,TGTGCCAGTAGAACGACGGGTCTCAGCACAGATACGCAGTATTTT,CASRTTGLSTDTQYF
TRBV7-9,TRBD1,TRBJ2-7,-,TGTGCCAGCAGCTGGGACAGCTACGAGCAGTACTTC,CASSWDSYEQYF
TRBV5-1,TRBD1,TRBJ1-1,few,TGCGCCAGCAGCCCGGGACAGGGGTTATTGGCTGAAGCTTTCTTT,CASSPGQGLLAEAFF
TRBV2,-,TRBJ1-1,-,TGTGCCAGCAGTGAACACAGGGAGACTGAAGCTTTCTTT,CASSEHRETEAFF
TRBV7-9,TRBD1,TRBJ2-7,once,TGTGCCAGCAGCTCCCCGGGACAGAGCTTCTACGAGCAGTACTTC,CASSSPGQSFYEQYF
TRBV5-1,TRBD2,TRBJ2-3,few,TGCGCCAGCAGCTTTAGCGGGAGAAGTGGAGATACGCAGTATTTT,CASSFSGRSGDTQYF
TRBV11-2,-,TRBJ2-7,-,TGTGCCAGCAGCTTAGTAGGACTATTAATGGGCGAGCAGTACTTC,CASSLVGLLMGEQYF
TRBV28,-,TRBJ2-3,-,TGTGCCAGCAGTCCCTCAGGGGTTTTCACAGATACGCAGTATTTT,CASSPSGVFTDTQYF
TRBV2,TRBD1,TRBJ1-3,-,TGTGCCAGCAGTCTCGGACAGGGGAACACCATATATTTT,CASSLGQGNTIYF
TRBV9,-,TRBJ2-7,-,TGTGCCAGCAGCTTAGGAAGCGGTCCAAGCTCCTACGAGCAGTACTTC,CASSLGSGPSSYEQYF
TRBV6-1,TRBD1,TRBJ1-3,-,TGTGCCAGCAGCCAGACAGGGGGGTCTGGAAACACCATATATTTT,CASSQTGGSGNTIYF
TRBV14,-,TRBJ1-4,-,TGTGCCAGCAGCCCGCACCCCAGGGGTGAAAAACTGTTTTTT,CASSPHPRGEKLFF
TRBV7-9,-,TRBJ2-2,few,TGTGCCAGCAGCCCGGGACAACCTCACACCGGGGAGCTGTTTTTT,CASSPGQPHTGELFF
TRBV7-9,TRBD1,TRBJ1-5,-,TGTGCCAGCAGCCCAGGGGGCGCGGGAAATCAGCCCCAGCATTTT,CASSPGGAGNQPQHF
TRBV7-8,-,TRBJ1-5,-,TGTGCCAGCAGCTCACAGAGAAATCAGCCCCAGCATTTT,CASSSQRNQPQHF
TRBV5-4,TRBD1,TRBJ1-2,-,TGTGCCAGCCGGCCGACAGGGTATTTTGGCTACACCTTC,CASRPTGYFGYTF
TRBV1,-,TRBJ1-6,-,TGCACCAGCAGCCAATTTACAGTCTCCTATAATTCACCCCTCCACTTT,CTSSQFTVSYNSPLHF
TRBV11-1,TRBD2,TRBJ2-7,few,TGTGCCAGCAGCTTTACTAGCGGGGGTTCCTACGAGCAGTACTTC,CASSFTSGGSYEQYF
TRBV6-6,TRBD2,TRBJ2-1,-,TGTGCCAGCAGACGCCCGAGCGGGAGGGCCCAAGAGCAGTTCTTC,CASRRPSGRAQEQFF
TRBV5-1,TRBD2,TRBJ2-7,-,TGCGCCAGCAGCTTGGCCCGCGGGAGTAGTTACGAGCAGTACTTC,CASSLARGSSYEQYF
TRBV2,TRBD2,TRBJ2-7,few,TGTGCCAGCAGTAGACTAGCGGGGGGGTTTGACGAGCAGTACTTC,CASSRLAGGFDEQYF